This record covers a single T cell receptor (beta chain). The antigen is not known. This CDR3 has 17 amino acids. Per the germline V gene, CDR1 is SGDLS and CDR2 is YYNGEE. The trim removed 3 bases at V and 7 bases at J, leaving 18 bases unmatched. The sample comes from a study of Graves' ophthalmopathy and Graves' hyperthyroidism. Whole-study findings and limits: In predicting ophthalmopathy progression, the model reached 70.59% sensitivity and approximately 72% specificity.

RNA transcripts were the source from which TCR beta CDR3 regions were amplified. HTBI-primed first-round RT-PCR preceded second-round multiplex PCR. TCRdb reanalysed the multiplex PCR reads using MiXCR and keeps one entry per CDR3 protein. This table holds 300,000 to 350,000 distinct CDR3 sequences, 15% to 20% found once. What was sequenced was peripheral blood. This TCR derives from an adult man with Graves' ophthalmopathy. The rearrangement uses TRBV9 and TRBJ2-5, with 7 bases identical to TRBD2. Here the CDR3 reads CASSGVPMGRAGGTQYF. DNA of the CDR3: TGTGCCAGCAGCGGAGTCCCGATGGGGAGGGCCGGGGGGACCCAGTACTTC.